This TCR beta chain was sequenced for a study of blood T cells in healthy people across ages. Study results and caveats: Age brought a roughly linear fall in TCR beta diversity measured per million T cells.

A second PCR, run for roughly 7 to 12 cycles, used a sample-barcoded 5' primer plus a J-beta primer mix. One entry per CDR3 protein results from TCRdb running MiXCR on the 5' RACE reads. The table lists about 680,000 distinct CDR3 sequences, around 49% of them singletons. The V and J ends lost 8 bases and 4 bases, in that order; junction bases with no gene match: 4. This CDR3 contains 12 residues. Germline V gene lookup returns CDR1 MNHEY and CDR2 SMNVEV (reference sequence). This clonotype was seen a handful of times. The target antigen is unknown. V and J are TRBV27 and TRBJ1-2; 7 nucleotides align to TRBD1. The source is a woman in her sixties in good health. The specimen was blood. This CDR3 reads CASYRDSYGYTF. The CDR3 DNA reads TGTGCCAGCTACCGGGACAGCTATGGCTACACCTTC.